The entry below gives a single T cell receptor beta chain sequence along with its context. Germline CDR1 is LGHNA and CDR2 is YSLEER. V lost 2 bases to trimming and J lost 3 bases, with 13 bases between them. The CDR3 runs to 16 residues. Per the original methods: Using reference gene primer amplification, nucleated cell counts were estimated. TCRdb's table, derived via immunoSEQ multiplex PCR, lists solely in-frame clones and lacks some. Clone size and V and J calls were adopted from that table, with D and trimming inferred from the DNA. The sample consists of some 370,000 clones, roughly four fifths of them appearing once. The sample belongs to a study of blood T cell repertoires in COVID-19. Study overall: T cells, B-cell-depleted T cells, or PBMCs provided the cDNA or gDNA that served as material.

Categorization into cohorts depended on clinical history that participants reported. Sequencing was performed on PBMCs or T cells enriched from blood (not recorded which). This TCR was recovered from a woman between 50 and 59 years old who had recovered from COVID-19. The chain links TRBV4-3 to TRBJ1-4; D call uncertain. The CDR3: CASSQRPSRANEKLFF. DNA of the CDR3: TGCGCCAGCAGCCAACGTCCTTCGAGGGCTAATGAAAAACTGTTTTTT.